The 7 T cell receptor beta chains below all came from one sample that was sequenced in a study of beta chain features in type 1 diabetes. No cognate antigen is known for these TCRs. cDNA synthesis used the whole RNA isolate, giving expressed TCRB sequences. Profiled with immunoSEQ multiplex PCR; TCRdb holds only in-frame clones, not every one. This table holds about 370,000 clones, over 8.5% found once. General study findings and limits: Shorter TCRB CDR3s, moderately but significantly so, were found in Type 1 diabetes patients in all four CD4+ subsets.

The sequenced sample consisted of central memory CD4+ T cells from blood. These receptors were collected from a man younger than 45 with type 1 diabetes.

V usage is TRBV6-5 and J usage is TRBJ2-3; unclear D gene. The CDR3 loop spans 16 amino acids. Germline V gene sequence: CDR1 MNHEY, CDR2 SVGAGI. V shed 0 bases and J shed 0 bases, with 10 bases lying between them. In DNA, the CDR3 is TGTGCCAGCAGTTACTCTCCAGAGTCTAGCACAGATACGCAGTATTTT. Amino acid sequence: CASSYSPESSTDTQYF.

This clone was counted between two and nine times. The chain employs TRBV5-1 and TRBJ1-4, with 9 bases fitting TRBD1. Trimming removed 4 bases from V and 8 bases from J; junction bases left unmatched: 6. The CDR3 is 14 amino acids. Germline V gives CDR1 SGHRS, CDR2 YFSETQ. The CDR3 reads CASSVGTGKEKLFF. CDR3 DNA: TGCGCCAGCAGCGTAGGGACAGGGAAAGAAAAACTGTTTTTT. Supplemented by reference TRBV5-1 and TRBJ1-4, the full variable domain reads KAGVTQTPRYLIKTRGQQVTLSCSPISGHRSVSWYQQTPGQGLQFLFEYFSETQRNKGNFPGRFSGRQFSNSRSEMNVSTLELGDSALYLCASSVGTGKEKLFFGSGTQLSVL.

CDR3 nucleotides: TGCGCCAGCAGCTCTGCTCCGGGACAGGGAACAGATACGCAGTATTTT. It translates to CASSSAPGQGTDTQYF. This rearrangement joins TRBV5-1 to TRBJ2-3; 9 bases match TRBD1. The CDR3 runs to 16 residues. Germline values: CDR1 SGHRS, CDR2 YFSETQ. V shed 3 bases and J 3 bases; nucleotides not matched to a gene: 8.

This clone was observed a handful of times. The chain is built from TRBV19 and TRBJ1-5; D is uncertain. Germline CDR1 reads LNHDA; CDR2 reads SQIVND (reference sequence). V lost 3 bases and J 3 bases, leaving 12 bases between the germline ends. CDR3 size: 15 residues. The CDR3 loop reads CASSMGFVLNQPQHF. For the CDR3, the DNA is TGTGCCAGTAGTATGGGTTTTGTTCTCAATCAGCCCCAGCATTTT.

This rearrangement joins TRBV30 to TRBJ1-1; D not resolved. Germline lookup yields CDR1 GTSNPN and CDR2 SVGIG (reference sequence). V shed 2 bases and J shed 5 bases, with 9 bases lying between them. The CDR3 spans 12 residues. CDR3 sequence reads: CAWSQGSTEAFF. In DNA form, the CDR3 reads TGTGCCTGGAGTCAAGGGAGTACTGAAGCTTTCTTT.

This clone was detected a few times. The rearrangement joins TRBV5-1 to TRBJ2-5; 12 bases fit TRBD1. After removal of 6 bases from V and 4 bases from J, the junction contained 13 bases not matched to a gene. This CDR3 contains 17 residues. Germline assignment: CDR1 SGHRS and CDR2 YFSETQ. CDR3 nucleotide sequence: TGCGCCAGCACAGGGGACAGGGGGCGCTTGGCTTCAGAGACCCAGTACTTC. Translation: CASTGDRGRLASETQYF.

This clone was detected ten times or more. J is TRBJ1-3 and V is TRBV11-2; unclear D gene. Trimming took off 4 bases at V and 7 bases at J, with 14 bases between the two ends. The V gene's germline CDR1 is SGHAT and CDR2 FQNNGV. This CDR3 is 14 amino acids long. The CDR3 nucleotides read TGTGCCAGCAGCTCCTCTCGGGGAGGCAACACCATATATTTT. Translating gives CASSSSRGGNTIYF.